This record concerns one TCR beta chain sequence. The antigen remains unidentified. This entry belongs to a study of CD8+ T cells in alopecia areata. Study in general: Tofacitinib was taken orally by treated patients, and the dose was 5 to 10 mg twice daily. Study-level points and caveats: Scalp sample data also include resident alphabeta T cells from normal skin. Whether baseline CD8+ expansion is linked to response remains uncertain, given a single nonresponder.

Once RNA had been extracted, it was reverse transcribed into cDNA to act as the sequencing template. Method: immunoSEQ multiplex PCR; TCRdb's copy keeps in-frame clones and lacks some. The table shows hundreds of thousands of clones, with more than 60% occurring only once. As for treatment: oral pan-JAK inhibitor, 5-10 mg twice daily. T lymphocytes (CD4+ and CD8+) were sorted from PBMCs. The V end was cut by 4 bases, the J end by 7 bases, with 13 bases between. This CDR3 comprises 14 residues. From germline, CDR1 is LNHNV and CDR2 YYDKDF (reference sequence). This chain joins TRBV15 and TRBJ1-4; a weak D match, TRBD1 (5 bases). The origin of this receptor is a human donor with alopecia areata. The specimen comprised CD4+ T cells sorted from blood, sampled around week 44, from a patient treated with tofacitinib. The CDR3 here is CATSIRTGGEKLFF. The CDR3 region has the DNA TGTGCCACCAGCATTCGGACCGGGGGTGAAAAACTGTTTTTT.